The clone carrying this TCR beta chain was counted ten times or more. This CDR3 is 11 amino acids long. V dropped 6 bases and J dropped 3 bases, with 5 bases sitting between them. The germline CDR1 and CDR2 sequences are KGHDR and SFDVKD. Building of the TCR beta libraries involved iRepertoire HTBI primers and Arm-PCR of CDR3 regions. TCRdb reprocessed the multiplex PCR reads via MiXCR and lists one record per CDR3 protein. The profile shows more than 450,000 distinct CDR3 sequences, 12% of them singletons. This sample is part of a study of regulatory T cells in long-lasting Graves disease. The overall study: Freshly diagnosed Graves' patients had used antithyroid drugs for under 3 months.

The time point here: newly diagnosed GD, antithyroid drugs for less than 3 months. Isolated PBMC RNA provided the starting material for the TCR library. Into tubes containing EDTA, approximately 9 milliliters of peripheral blood were drawn. These data were also filed under a second study, of T cells in Graves' hyperthyroidism and ophthalmopathy. That report notes: Clinical symptoms, serum thyroxine and TRAb, thyroid ultrasound and orbital computed tomography together formed the diagnostic basis. HTBI primers were used for first-round RT-PCR of the TCR CDR3.

The specimen comprised peripheral blood mononuclear cells (PBMCs), sampled at new diagnosis, from a patient treated with antithyroid drugs. The chain employs TRBV24-1 and TRBJ2-7; D is undetermined. This clonotype was sampled from a woman aged 30 to 39 with Graves disease. DNA for the CDR3: TGTGCCACCAGTACGGGCTACGAGCAGTACTTC. It translates to CATSTGYEQYF.